This T cell receptor (beta chain) was obtained from a study of shared clonotypes between healthy human individuals. Looking at the study overall: Each donor's CD8 memory used one plate, CD8 naive two, each CD4 subset three. General study results and limits: Approximately 5% was the fraction of naive CD4 clonotypes found shared across several donors. Larger estimated richness was generally seen in naive subsets than in memory subsets. Few donors limited the genetic and exposure-history diversity represented.

V dropped 5 bases and J dropped 2; count of bases not matched to a gene: 3. Germline V gene sequence: CDR1 SGHTA, CDR2 FQGNSA. The CDR3 spans 15 residues. Comment on this clone: Its antigen is undetermined.

The data were produced by immunoSEQ multiplex PCR, yet TCRdb's version contains in-frame clones alone and is incomplete. The table has approximately 1.5 million clones, 95% to 99% seen once; the top ten hold roughly 0.42%. This receptor was obtained from a man aged 30 to 45 in good health. The chain combines TRBV7-2 with TRBJ2-6; 7 bases agree with TRBD1. Sequencing was carried out using naive CD4+ T cells sorted from blood. Subset specified: CD45RA+ positively selected. As DNA, the CDR3 is TGTGCCAGCAGCAGGACAGGAGCTGGGGCCAACGTCCTGACTTTC. Its protein product is CASSRTGAGANVLTF.